This entry features one TCR beta chain sequence. Its antigen is undetermined. The data belong to a study of Ad26.COV2.S vaccination and SARS-CoV-2 variants. On the study more broadly: The trial was COV1001 and the donor's arm was Ad26.COV2.S.

The data were produced by immunoSEQ multiplex PCR, yet TCRdb's version contains in-frame clones alone and is incomplete. The sample has 350,000 to 500,000 clones; roughly nine tenths are singletons. Treatment noted: about 20 received Ad26.COV2.S at low or high dose, single or two shots; roughly 5 received placebo; per-sample allocation not given. Repertoires come from day 63 after the first vaccine or placebo injection. Participants' vaccine, an Ad26 vector, delivered Wuhan-strain SARS-CoV-2 spike. Study-level results: Recipients of either vaccine or placebo displayed similar breadth of non-spike TCRs. Placebo recipients trailed vaccine recipients in spike-specific TCR breadth.

Germline V gene lookup returns CDR1 SEHNR and CDR2 FQNEAQ (reference sequence). This CDR3 is 15 amino acids long. Trimming removed 5 bases from V and 6 bases from J, with 14 bases in between. The sequence came from a person between 18 and 65 years old who received the Ad26.COV2.S COVID-19 vaccine or a placebo. The chain uses TRBV7-9 and TRBJ1-6; D is unclear. Sequencing used peripheral blood, obtained in a trial of Ad26.COV2.S vaccine versus placebo. The CDR3 DNA reads TGTGCCAGCAGCCCAATCTATTCCGCTAATTCACCCCTCCACTTT. Translation: CASSPIYSANSPLHF.